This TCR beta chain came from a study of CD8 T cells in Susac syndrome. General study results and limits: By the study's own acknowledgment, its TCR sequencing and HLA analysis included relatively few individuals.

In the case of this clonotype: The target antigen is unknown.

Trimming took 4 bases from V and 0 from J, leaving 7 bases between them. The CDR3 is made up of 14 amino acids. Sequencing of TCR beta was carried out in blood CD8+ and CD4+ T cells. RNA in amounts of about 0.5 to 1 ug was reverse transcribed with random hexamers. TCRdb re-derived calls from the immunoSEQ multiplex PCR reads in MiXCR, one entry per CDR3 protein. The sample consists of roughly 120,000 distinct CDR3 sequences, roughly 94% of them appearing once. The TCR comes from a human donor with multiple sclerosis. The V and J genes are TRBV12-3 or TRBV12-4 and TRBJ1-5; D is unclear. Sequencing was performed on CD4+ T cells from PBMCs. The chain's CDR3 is CASSYGVSNQPQHF. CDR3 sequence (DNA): TGTGCCAGCAGTTACGGGGTTAGCAATCAGCCCCAGCATTTT.